Listed below are T cell receptor beta chains from one sample, sequenced in a study of blood T cell repertoires in COVID-19. Clones were read by immunoSEQ multiplex PCR, and TCRdb kept only the in-frame ones, dropping some. Altogether 60,000 to 80,000 clones are present, roughly 80% being singletons, with the ten largest covering around 4.1%. Sequencing was carried out using PBMCs or T cells enriched from blood (not recorded which). The receptors were gathered from a woman aged 40 to 55 with acute COVID-19. Each CDR3 is given with its conserved first and last residue. D genes are given only for firm matches. Expanded clones are given a class, and other clones once, few, many or no size at all.

V gene	D gene	clone size	CDR3 length	J gene	CDR3 protein	CDR3 DNA
TRBV7-9	TRBD2	NA	15	TRBJ2-7	CASSLGSGSLDEQYF	TGTGCCAGCAGCTTAGGGAGCGGGAGCTTGGACGAGCAGTACTTC
TRBV7-9	NA	NA	16	TRBJ2-2	CASSLVEGESGGELFF	TGTGCCAGCAGCTTAGTAGAGGGGGAATCGGGCGGGGAGCTGTTTTTT
TRBV9	TRBD1	NA	15	TRBJ1-5	CASSVSDRGGQPQHF	TGTGCCAGCAGCGTATCTGACAGGGGCGGACAGCCCCAGCATTTT
TRBV4-1	TRBD1	NA	16	TRBJ2-2	CASSQTGGTDTGELFF	TGCGCCAGCAGCCAGACAGGGGGCACCGACACCGGGGAGCTGTTTTTT
TRBV3-1/TRBV3-2	TRBD1	NA	19	TRBJ2-4	CASSQDVRQGAGTKNIQYF	TGTGCCAGCAGCCAAGATGTGCGACAGGGGGCCGGAACCAAAAACATTCAGTACTTC
TRBV9	NA	NA	15	TRBJ1-6	CASSAAGRGNSPLHF	TGTGCCAGCAGCGCCGCAGGCCGGGGGAATTCACCCCTCCACTTT
TRBV28	TRBD2	NA	16	TRBJ2-1	CASSRSGPSSYNEQFF	TGTGCCAGCAGCCGTAGCGGGCCCAGCTCCTACAATGAGCAGTTCTTC
TRBV5-1	NA	NA	13	TRBJ1-2	CASSPAGEYGYTF	TGCGCCAGCAGCCCGGCGGGGGAATATGGCTACACCTTC
TRBV29-1	TRBD1	NA	16	TRBJ2-6	CSVSGQGWFGANVLTF	TGCAGCGTTTCTGGACAGGGTTGGTTTGGGGCCAACGTCCTGACTTTC
TRBV7-9	NA	few	14	TRBJ2-3	CASSPGDSTDTQYF	TGTGCCAGCAGCCCGGGGGACTCCACAGATACGCAGTATTTT
TRBV5-1	TRBD2	few	21	TRBJ2-1	CASSLDPGTSGRVRSHNEQFF	TGCGCCAGCAGCTTGGACCCAGGGACTAGCGGGAGGGTCCGATCCCATAATGAGCAGTTCTTC
TRBV7-8	NA	NA	16	TRBJ1-6	CASSLLGASYNSPLHF	TGTGCCAGCAGCTTACTAGGGGCCTCCTATAATTCACCCCTCCACTTT
TRBV13	TRBD1	NA	16	TRBJ1-1	CASSLEGGRGNTEAFF	TGTGCCAGCAGCTTAGAAGGGGGCCGGGGGAACACTGAAGCTTTCTTT
TRBV10-3	NA	NA	14	TRBJ1-1	CAISDPQDYTEAFF	TGTGCCATCAGTGACCCCCAGGATTACACTGAAGCTTTCTTT
TRBV28	TRBD1	few	15	TRBJ1-5	CASSLPTGGRQPQHF	TGTGCCAGCAGTTTGCCGACAGGGGGGCGTCAGCCCCAGCATTTT
TRBV28	TRBD1	once	15	TRBJ1-3	CASSLDGTAPYTIYF	TGTGCCAGCAGTTTAGACGGGACAGCGCCCTACACCATATATTTT
TRBV7-8	NA	NA	11	TRBJ2-3	CASSFEDTQYF	TGTGCCAGCAGCTTTGAGGATACGCAGTATTTT
TRBV27	TRBD2	NA	16	TRBJ2-2	CASSRVGSGTTGELFF	TGTGCCAGCAGTCGGGTGGGTAGCGGGACCACCGGGGAGCTGTTTTTT
TRBV10-3	TRBD1	NA	13	TRBJ1-1	CAISSGGYTEAFF	TGTGCCATCAGTTCAGGGGGCTACACTGAAGCTTTCTTT
TRBV27	NA	NA	11	TRBJ2-3	CASLGANTQYF	TGTGCCAGCTTGGGGGCAAATACGCAGTATTTT
TRBV7-9	NA	NA	13	TRBJ2-2	CASSKQGPGELFF	TGTGCCAGCAGCAAACAGGGCCCCGGGGAGCTGTTTTTT
TRBV11-2	NA	NA	17	TRBJ1-6	CASSLAVQWGRNSPLHF	TGTGCCAGCAGCTTAGCTGTACAATGGGGGAGGAATTCACCCCTCCACTTT
TRBV5-1	TRBD1	NA	13	TRBJ2-1	CASSWTGDNEQFF	TGCGCCAGCAGCTGGACAGGGGACAATGAGCAGTTCTTC
TRBV7-9	TRBD2	NA	16	TRBJ2-3	CASSFISAGDTDTQYF	TGTGCCAGCAGCTTTATATCTGCGGGAGATACAGATACGCAGTATTTT
TRBV7-9	NA	NA	16	TRBJ1-4	CASSLSAGRTNEKLFF	TGTGCCAGCAGCCTTTCTGCAGGTCGCACTAATGAAAAACTGTTTTTT
TRBV19	NA	NA	14	TRBJ2-2	CASRDTTYTGELFF	TGTGCCAGTAGGGACACGACTTACACCGGGGAGCTGTTTTTT
TRBV18	NA	NA	13	TRBJ2-1	CASSPPLTNDRFF	TGTGCCAGCTCACCACCCCTGACTAATGATCGGTTCTTC
TRBV2	NA	NA	15	TRBJ1-4	CASSEGQGSNEKLFF	TGTGCCAGCAGTGAAGGTCAGGGCTCTAATGAAAAACTGTTTTTT
TRBV11-2	NA	NA	13	TRBJ2-2	CASSPRVTGELFF	TGTGCCAGCAGCCCGAGGGTCACCGGGGAGCTGTTTTTT
TRBV19	TRBD2	NA	15	TRBJ2-1	CASMRASGRAHEQFF	TGTGCCAGTATGAGGGCTAGCGGGAGGGCCCATGAGCAGTTCTTC
TRBV7-6	NA	NA	11	TRBJ2-1	CASSSTDEQFF	TGTGCCAGCAGCTCCACGGATGAGCAGTTCTTC
TRBV28	TRBD1	NA	14	TRBJ1-2	CASKFPGQVGGYTF	TGTGCCAGCAAGTTCCCGGGACAGGTTGGCGGCTACACCTTC
TRBV6-5	NA	NA	15	TRBJ2-5	CASSTRGGALETQYF	TGTGCCAGCAGCACAAGGGGGGGGGCCCTGGAGACCCAGTACTTC
TRBV7-3	TRBD2	NA	18	TRBJ2-6	CASSLGLAGGAGANVLTF	TGTGCCAGCAGCCTCGGACTAGCGGGAGGAGCTGGGGCCAACGTCCTGACTTTC
TRBV7-3	TRBD2	NA	18	TRBJ2-3	CASSSPGLAEGSTDTQYF	TGTGCCAGCAGCTCCCCGGGACTAGCGGAGGGGAGCACAGATACGCAGTATTTT
TRBV5-1	NA	NA	15	TRBJ2-1	CASSLGEGRSYEQFF	TGCGCCAGCAGCTTGGGTGAGGGCCGTTCCTATGAGCAGTTCTTC
TRBV5-1	TRBD1	few	15	TRBJ1-2	CASSLTPEGASGYTF	TGCGCCAGCAGCTTGACACCGGAGGGGGCATCTGGCTACACCTTC
TRBV7-9	NA	NA	12	TRBJ2-5	CASSLLRETQYF	TGTGCCAGCAGCCTCCTCCGGGAGACCCAGTACTTC
TRBV29-1	TRBD1	few	13	TRBJ2-7	CSVSGTGRYEQYF	TGCAGCGTTTCGGGGACAGGGAGATACGAGCAGTACTTC
TRBV15	NA	NA	17	TRBJ1-5	CATSRDGGAGNNQPQHF	TGTGCCACCAGCAGAGATGGAGGGGCAGGCAACAATCAGCCCCAGCATTTT
TRBV5-4	NA	few	13	TRBJ2-3	CASSSEGWDTQYF	TGTGCCAGCAGTTCCGAGGGTTGGGATACGCAGTATTTT
TRBV12-3/TRBV12-4	NA	NA	13	TRBJ2-5	CASRSGAQETQYF	TGTGCCAGCAGGTCTGGAGCCCAAGAGACCCAGTACTTC
TRBV28	TRBD1	NA	14	TRBJ1-2	CASTPTGVNYGYTF	TGTGCCAGCACCCCGACAGGGGTAAACTATGGCTACACCTTC
TRBV19	TRBD1	few	15	TRBJ1-5	CASSRRTGGRTPQHF	TGTGCCAGTAGCAGGCGGACAGGGGGCCGGACGCCCCAGCATTTT
TRBV19	TRBD2	NA	17	TRBJ2-7	CASTTMGGSTVPGEQYF	TGTGCCAGTACTACTATGGGAGGGTCAACCGTCCCCGGGGAGCAGTACTTC
TRBV27	TRBD1	NA	15	TRBJ1-2	CASSPGTGGKIGYTF	TGTGCCAGCAGTCCCGGGACAGGGGGCAAGATTGGCTACACCTTC
TRBV5-1	NA	NA	14	TRBJ1-2	CASSLAEASYGYTF	TGCGCCAGCAGCTTGGCCGAGGCTTCCTATGGCTACACCTTC
TRBV24-1	TRBD2	NA	16	TRBJ2-3	CATSLGAGVLLNTQYF	TGTGCCACCAGTCTTGGAGCGGGGGTCCTGTTAAATACGCAGTATTTT
TRBV28	NA	NA	14	TRBJ1-4	CASSTHRDGEKLFF	TGTGCCAGCAGTACCCACAGGGACGGGGAAAAACTGTTTTTT
TRBV3-1/TRBV3-2	NA	NA	13	TRBJ2-2	CASRVDNTGELFF	TGTGCCAGCAGGGTAGATAACACCGGGGAGCTGTTTTTT
TRBV27	NA	NA	13	TRBJ1-6	CASNTDYNSPLHF	TGTGCCAGCAATACAGACTATAATTCACCCCTCCACTTT
TRBV6-4	TRBD2	once	15	TRBJ2-2	CASSPSGGAHGELFF	TGTGCCAGCAGTCCTAGCGGGGGGGCCCACGGGGAGCTGTTTTTT
TRBV19	NA	NA	13	TRBJ1-5	CASSIAGDQPQHF	TGTGCCAGTAGTATAGCCGGGGATCAGCCCCAGCATTTT
TRBV9	TRBD2	NA	18	TRBJ2-1	CASSVDGTSPTHNNEQFF	TGTGCCAGCAGCGTAGACGGGACTAGTCCTACCCACAACAATGAGCAGTTCTTC
TRBV5-1	NA	NA	15	TRBJ1-2	CASSFQGSMIDGYTF	TGCGCCAGCAGCTTTCAAGGGAGTATGATAGATGGCTACACCTTC
TRBV4-2	TRBD1	once	16	TRBJ2-6	CASSQTTGVGANVLTF	TGTGCCAGCAGCCAAACGACAGGGGTTGGGGCCAACGTCCTGACTTTC
TRBV2	NA	NA	11	TRBJ1-2	CASTGSMGYTF	TGTGCCAGCACGGGGTCTATGGGCTACACCTTC
TRBV3-1/TRBV3-2	NA	NA	12	TRBJ2-2	CASSQVSGELFF	TGTGCCAGCAGCCAAGTATCCGGGGAGCTGTTTTTT
TRBV25-1	NA	once	15	TRBJ2-1	CASSAVRSSYNEQFF	TGTGCCAGCAGTGCGGTGAGGAGCTCCTACAATGAGCAGTTCTTC